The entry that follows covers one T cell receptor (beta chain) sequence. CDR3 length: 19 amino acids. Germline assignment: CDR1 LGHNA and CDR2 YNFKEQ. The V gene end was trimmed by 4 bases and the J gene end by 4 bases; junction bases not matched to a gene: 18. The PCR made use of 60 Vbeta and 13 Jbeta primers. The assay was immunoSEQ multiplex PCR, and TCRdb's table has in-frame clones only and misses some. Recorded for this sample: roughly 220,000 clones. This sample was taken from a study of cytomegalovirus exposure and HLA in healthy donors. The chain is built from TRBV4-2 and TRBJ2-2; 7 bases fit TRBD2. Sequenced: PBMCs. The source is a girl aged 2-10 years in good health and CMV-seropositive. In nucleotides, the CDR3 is TGTGCCAGCAGCCGCAGGACTAGTGGTCGGACTTATGGCACCGGGGAGCTGTTTTTT. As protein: CASSRRTSGRTYGTGELFF.